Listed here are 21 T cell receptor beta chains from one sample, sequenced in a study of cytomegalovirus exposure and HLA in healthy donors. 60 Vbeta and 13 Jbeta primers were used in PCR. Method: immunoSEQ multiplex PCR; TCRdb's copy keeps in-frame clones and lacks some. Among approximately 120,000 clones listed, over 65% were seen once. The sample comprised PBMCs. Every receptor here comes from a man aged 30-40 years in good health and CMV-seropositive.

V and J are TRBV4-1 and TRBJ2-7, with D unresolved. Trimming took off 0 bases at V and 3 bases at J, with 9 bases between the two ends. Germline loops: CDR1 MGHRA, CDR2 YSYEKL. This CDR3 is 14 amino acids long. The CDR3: CASSQEIAYYEQYF. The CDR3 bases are TGCGCCAGCAGCCAAGAAATAGCATACTACGAGCAGTACTTC.

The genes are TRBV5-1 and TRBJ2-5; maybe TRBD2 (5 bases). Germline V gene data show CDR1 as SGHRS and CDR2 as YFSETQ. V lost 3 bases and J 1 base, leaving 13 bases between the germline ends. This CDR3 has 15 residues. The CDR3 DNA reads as TGCGCCAGCAGCTCCTCTGTCGGGGTCCAAGAGACCCAGTACTTC. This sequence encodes CASSSSVGVQETQYF.

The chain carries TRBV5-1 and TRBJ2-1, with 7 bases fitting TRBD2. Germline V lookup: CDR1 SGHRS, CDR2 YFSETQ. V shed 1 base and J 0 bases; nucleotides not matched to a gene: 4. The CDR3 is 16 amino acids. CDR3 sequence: CASSLTAGVSYNEQFF. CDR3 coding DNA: TGCGCCAGCAGCTTGACGGCGGGAGTCTCCTACAATGAGCAGTTCTTC.

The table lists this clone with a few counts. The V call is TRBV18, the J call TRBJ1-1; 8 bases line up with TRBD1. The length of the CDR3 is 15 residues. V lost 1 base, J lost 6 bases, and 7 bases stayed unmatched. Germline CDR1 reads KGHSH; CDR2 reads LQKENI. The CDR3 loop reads CASSPLRQGYSEAFF. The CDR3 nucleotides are TGTGCCAGCTCACCACTGAGACAGGGGTACTCTGAAGCTTTCTTT.

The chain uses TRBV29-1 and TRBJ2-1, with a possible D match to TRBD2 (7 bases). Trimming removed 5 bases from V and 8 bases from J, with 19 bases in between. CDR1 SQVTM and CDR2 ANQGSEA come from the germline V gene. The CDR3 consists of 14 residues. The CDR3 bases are TGCAGCGTTTCCCCTGGAGGGGGGGTCGATGAGCAGTTCTTC. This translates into CSVSPGGGVDEQFF.

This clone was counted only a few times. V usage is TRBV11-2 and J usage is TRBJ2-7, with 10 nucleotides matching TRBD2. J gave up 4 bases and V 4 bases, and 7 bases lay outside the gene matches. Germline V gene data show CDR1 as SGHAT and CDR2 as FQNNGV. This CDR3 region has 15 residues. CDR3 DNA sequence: TGTGCCAGCAGCTCTCTAGCGGGAGTACGATACGAGCAGTACTTC. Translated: CASSSLAGVRYEQYF.

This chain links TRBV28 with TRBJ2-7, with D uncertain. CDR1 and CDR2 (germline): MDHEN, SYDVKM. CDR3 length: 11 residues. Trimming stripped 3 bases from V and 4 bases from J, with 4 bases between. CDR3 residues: CASSFGYEQYF. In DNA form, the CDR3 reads TGTGCCAGCAGTTTCGGGTACGAGCAGTACTTC.

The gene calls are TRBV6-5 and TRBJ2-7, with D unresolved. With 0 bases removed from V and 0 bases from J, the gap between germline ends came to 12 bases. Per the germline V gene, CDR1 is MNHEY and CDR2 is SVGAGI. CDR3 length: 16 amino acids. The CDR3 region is CASSYSISRSSYEQYF. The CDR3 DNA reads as TGTGCCAGCAGTTACTCGATTTCGAGGAGCTCCTACGAGCAGTACTTC.

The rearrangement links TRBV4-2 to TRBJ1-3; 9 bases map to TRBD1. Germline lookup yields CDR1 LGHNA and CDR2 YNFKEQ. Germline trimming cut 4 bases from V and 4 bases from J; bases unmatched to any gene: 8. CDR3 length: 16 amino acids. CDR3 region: CASSRISGTGGNTIYF. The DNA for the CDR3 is TGTGCCAGCAGCCGAATATCCGGGACAGGGGGAAACACCATATATTTT.

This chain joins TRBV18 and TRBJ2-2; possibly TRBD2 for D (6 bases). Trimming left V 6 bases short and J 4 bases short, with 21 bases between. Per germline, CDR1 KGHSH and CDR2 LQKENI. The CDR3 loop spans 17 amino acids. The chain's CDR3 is CASSRNELARGTGELFF. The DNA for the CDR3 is TGTGCCAGCTCCCGAAATGAACTAGCCCGTGGCACCGGGGAGCTGTTTTTT.

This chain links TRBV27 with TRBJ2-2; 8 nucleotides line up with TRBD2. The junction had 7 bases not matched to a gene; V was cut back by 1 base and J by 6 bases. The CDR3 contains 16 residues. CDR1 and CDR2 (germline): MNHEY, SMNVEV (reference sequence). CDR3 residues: CASSLYTSGYPGELFF. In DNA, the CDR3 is TGTGCCAGCAGTTTATATACTAGCGGCTACCCCGGGGAGCTGTTTTTT.

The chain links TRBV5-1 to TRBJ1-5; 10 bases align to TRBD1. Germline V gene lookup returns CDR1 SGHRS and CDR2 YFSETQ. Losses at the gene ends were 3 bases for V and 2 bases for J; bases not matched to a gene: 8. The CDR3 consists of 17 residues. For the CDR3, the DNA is TGCGCCAGCAGCTACTGGGACAGGGGCGGAGGCAATCAGCCCCAGCATTTT. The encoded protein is CASSYWDRGGGNQPQHF.

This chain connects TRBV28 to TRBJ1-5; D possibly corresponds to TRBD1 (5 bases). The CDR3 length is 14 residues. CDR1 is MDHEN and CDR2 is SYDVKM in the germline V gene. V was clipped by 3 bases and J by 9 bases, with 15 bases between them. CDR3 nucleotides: TGTGCCAGCAGTTTGGAACAGGAGACGTGGCCCCAGCATTTT. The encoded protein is CASSLEQETWPQHF.

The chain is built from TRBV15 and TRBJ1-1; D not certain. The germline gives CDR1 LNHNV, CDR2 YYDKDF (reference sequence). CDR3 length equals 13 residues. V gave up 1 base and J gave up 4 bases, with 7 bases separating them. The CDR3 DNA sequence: TGTGCCACCAGCAGAGTGTCGGGCACTGAAGCTTTCTTT. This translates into CATSRVSGTEAFF.

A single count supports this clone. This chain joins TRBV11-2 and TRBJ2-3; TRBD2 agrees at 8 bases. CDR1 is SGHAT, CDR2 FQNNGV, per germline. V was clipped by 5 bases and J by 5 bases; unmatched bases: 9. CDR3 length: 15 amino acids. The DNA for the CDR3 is TGTGCCAGCAGCCCCGGGAGGGCCGGGGTAGATACGCAGTATTTT. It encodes CASSPGRAGVDTQYF.

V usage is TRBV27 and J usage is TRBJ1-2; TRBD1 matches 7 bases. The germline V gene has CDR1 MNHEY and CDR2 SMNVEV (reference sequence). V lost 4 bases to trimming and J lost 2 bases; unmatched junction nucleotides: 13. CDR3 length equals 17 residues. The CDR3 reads CASSYTGSGQDNYGYTF. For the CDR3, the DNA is TGTGCCAGCAGTTATACGGGGTCCGGACAGGACAACTATGGCTACACCTTC.

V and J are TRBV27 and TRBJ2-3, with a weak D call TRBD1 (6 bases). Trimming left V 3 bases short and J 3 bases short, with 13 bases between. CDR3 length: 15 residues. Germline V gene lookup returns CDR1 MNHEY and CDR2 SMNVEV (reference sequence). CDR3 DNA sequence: TGTGCCAGCAGTTTCCGACAGGTAGCAACAGATACGCAGTATTTT. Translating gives CASSFRQVATDTQYF.

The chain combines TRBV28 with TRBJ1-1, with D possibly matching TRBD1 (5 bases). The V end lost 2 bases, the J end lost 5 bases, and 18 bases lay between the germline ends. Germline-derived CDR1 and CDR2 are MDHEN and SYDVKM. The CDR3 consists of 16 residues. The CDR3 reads CASSLRGMGIRTEAFF. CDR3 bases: TGTGCCAGCAGTTTACGGGGGATGGGGATAAGGACTGAAGCTTTCTTT. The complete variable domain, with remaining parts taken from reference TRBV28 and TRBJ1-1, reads DVKVTQSSRYLVKRTGEKVFLECVQDMDHENMFWYRQDPGLGLRLIYFSYDVKMKEKGDIPEGYSVSREKKERFSLILESASTNQTSMYLCASSLRGMGIRTEAFFGQGTRLTVV.

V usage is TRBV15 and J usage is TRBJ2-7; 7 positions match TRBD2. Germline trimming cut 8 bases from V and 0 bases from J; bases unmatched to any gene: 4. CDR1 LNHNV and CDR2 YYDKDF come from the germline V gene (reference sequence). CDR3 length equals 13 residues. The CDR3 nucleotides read TGTGCCACCGGGGCGGGGGTCTCCTACGAGCAGTACTTC. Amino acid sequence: CATGAGVSYEQYF.

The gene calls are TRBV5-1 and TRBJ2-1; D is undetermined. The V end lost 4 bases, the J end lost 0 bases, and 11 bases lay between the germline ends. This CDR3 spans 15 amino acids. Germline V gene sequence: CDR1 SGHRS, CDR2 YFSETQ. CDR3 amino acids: CASSQILSSYNEQFF. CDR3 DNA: TGCGCCAGCAGCCAGATCCTCAGCTCCTACAATGAGCAGTTCTTC.

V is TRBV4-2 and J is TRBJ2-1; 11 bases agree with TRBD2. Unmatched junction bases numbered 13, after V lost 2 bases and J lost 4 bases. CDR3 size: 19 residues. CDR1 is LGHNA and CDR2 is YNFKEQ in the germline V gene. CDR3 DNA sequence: TGTGCCAGCAGCCAACTACTATCTAGCGGGAGGACCGTTTACAATGAGCAGTTCTTC. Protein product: CASSQLLSSGRTVYNEQFF.